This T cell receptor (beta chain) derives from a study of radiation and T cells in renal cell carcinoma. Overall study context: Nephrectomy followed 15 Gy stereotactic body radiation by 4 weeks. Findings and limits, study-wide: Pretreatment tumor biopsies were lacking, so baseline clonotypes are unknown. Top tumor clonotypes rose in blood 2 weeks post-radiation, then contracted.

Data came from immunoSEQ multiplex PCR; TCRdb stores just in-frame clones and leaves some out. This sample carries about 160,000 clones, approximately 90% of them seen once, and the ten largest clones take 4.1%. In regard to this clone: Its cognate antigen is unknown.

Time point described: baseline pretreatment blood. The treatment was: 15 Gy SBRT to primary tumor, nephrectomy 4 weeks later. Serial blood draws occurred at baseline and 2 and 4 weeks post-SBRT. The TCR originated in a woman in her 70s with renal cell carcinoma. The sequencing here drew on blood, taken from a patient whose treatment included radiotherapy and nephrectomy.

DNA for the CDR3: TGTGCCATCAGTGAGTCGGAGGGTTCCACTGAAGCTTTCTTT. The encoded protein is CAISESEGSTEAFF. The rearrangement uses TRBV10-3 and TRBJ1-1, with D unresolved. With 0 bases removed from V and 4 bases from J, the gap between germline ends came to 9 bases. Looked up from germline, CDR1 is ENHRY and CDR2 is SYGVKD. This CDR3 spans 14 amino acids.